This T cell receptor beta chain is drawn from a study of vaccination and CD4 T cells after COVID-19. About the study: Every participant had a vaccine, which was either BNT162b2 or mRNA-1273, given in two doses. Overlapping spike peptides of SARS-CoV-2, HCoV-NL63, HCoV-OC43 and HCoV-229E stimulated the cells.

Study-level points and caveats: Median SARS-CoV-2-reactive clonotype numbers went from 21 to 38; this increase was not significant.

This clonotype appeared a few times. Its matching antigen is unknown. Cultured CD4+ T-cell DNA underwent Oncomine TCR Beta short-read sequencing. In this case, cultured CD4+ T cells provided the extracted genomic DNA. TCRdb re-analysed the PCR reads in MiXCR, keeping a single row per CDR3 protein. This table has some 12,000 distinct CDR3 sequences, less than 40% appearing once. Described treatment: approximately 9-day PBMC culture with coronavirus spike peptide pools or control peptides (ViraFEST assay). Germline CDR1 reads SEHNR; CDR2 reads FQNEAQ (reference sequence). This CDR3 has 14 residues. V gave up 3 bases and J gave up 4 bases; unmatched junction bases: 2.

Material for sequencing was cultured CD4+ T cells from blood. The chain carries TRBV7-9 and TRBJ2-5, with TRBD2 identical over 10 bases. The clonotype originates from a human donor with COVID-19. CDR3 sequence reads: CASSFLAGAETQYF. DNA of the CDR3: TGTGCCAGCAGCTTCCTAGCGGGGGCAGAGACCCAGTACTTC.